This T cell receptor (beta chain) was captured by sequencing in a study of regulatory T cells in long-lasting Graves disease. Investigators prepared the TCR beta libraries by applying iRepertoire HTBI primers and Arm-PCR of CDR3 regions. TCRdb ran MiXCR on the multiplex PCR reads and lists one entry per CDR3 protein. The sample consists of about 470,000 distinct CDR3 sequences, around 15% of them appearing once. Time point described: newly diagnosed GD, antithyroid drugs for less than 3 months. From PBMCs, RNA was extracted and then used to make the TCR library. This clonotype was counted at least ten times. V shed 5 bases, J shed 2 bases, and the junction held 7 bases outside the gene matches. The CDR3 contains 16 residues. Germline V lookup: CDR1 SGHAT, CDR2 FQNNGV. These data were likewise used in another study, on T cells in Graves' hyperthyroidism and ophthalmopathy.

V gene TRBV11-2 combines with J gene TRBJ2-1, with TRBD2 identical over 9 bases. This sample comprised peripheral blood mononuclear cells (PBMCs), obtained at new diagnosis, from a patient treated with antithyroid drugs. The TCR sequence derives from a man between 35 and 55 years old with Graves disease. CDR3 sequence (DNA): TGTGCCAGCAGCCTGGGGCTAGCGGGAACCTACAATGAGCAGTTCTTC. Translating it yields CASSLGLAGTYNEQFF.